The rows below give T cell receptor beta chains drawn from one sample of a study of blood T cell repertoires in COVID-19. Profiled with immunoSEQ multiplex PCR; TCRdb holds only in-frame clones, not every one. The sample has fewer than 200,000 clones, approximately 91% seen once. The sequenced sample was peripheral blood. These TCRs come from a man aged 18-30 years with COVID-19, enrolled during active disease. Each CDR3 is given with its conserved first and last residue. Some rows mark clone size as missing; the rest say once, few, many or name a class of expanded clone.

>TRBV12-3/TRBV12-4|TRBJ1-2|.
CASSLGELDGYTF
>TRBV3-1/TRBV3-2|TRBJ2-1|once
CASSQDLTSGSYNEQFF
>TRBV5-6|TRBJ1-1|.
CASSLSGRLSPGTEAFF
>TRBV30|TRBJ2-7|.
CAWSVMGLSSYEQYF
>TRBV15|TRBJ1-5|.
CATSRDRGSEQPQHF
>TRBV3-1/TRBV3-2|TRBJ2-3|.
CASSQVASGREGTDTQYF
>TRBV11-2|TRBJ2-7|.
CASSFRDRVYEQYF
>TRBV19|TRBJ1-2|once
CASSIDWDNQGYTF
>TRBV29-1|TRBJ2-2|.
CSVTLAGGPYGELFF
>TRBV19|TRBJ1-5|.
CASSIRGRGYGNQPQHF
>TRBV27|TRBJ2-7|.
CASSLHGISYEQYF
>TRBV20-1|TRBJ1-1|.
CSAQGNTEAFF
>TRBV5-1|TRBJ2-7|.
CASSLEDRVSYEQYF
>TRBV7-2|TRBJ1-1|once
CASSLGGRQNTEAFF
>TRBV9|TRBJ1-1|.
CASSLGTESGLLEAFF
>TRBV9|TRBJ2-1|.
CASSPIGGSGYNEQFF
>TRBV6-5|TRBJ2-2|.
CASSSRISRAGELFF
>TRBV4-3|TRBJ2-6|.
CASSQGSAGANVLTF
>TRBV27|TRBJ2-2|.
CASSLGRNTGELFF
>TRBV9|TRBJ2-1|.
CASSVVSGSGEQFF
>TRBV6-2/TRBV6-3|TRBJ2-3|.
CASSYTGLETDTQYF
>TRBV30|TRBJ2-1|.
CAWSLGLALGSYNEQFF
>TRBV19|TRBJ1-4|.
CASTMAFATNEKLFF
>TRBV7-9|TRBJ1-5|.
CASSDGGNQPQHF
>TRBV5-1|TRBJ1-5|.
CASSPGGGPQHF
>TRBV6-6|TRBJ2-1|.
CASSWTNEQFF
>TRBV7-3|TRBJ2-2|.
CASSLIGGLHTGELFF
>TRBV11-2|TRBJ2-1|.
CASSSRGTHFGHEQFF
>TRBV7-2|TRBJ2-7|.
CASSLNGGTYEQYF
>TRBV10-3|TRBJ2-1|.
CAISESSRAGSSYNEQFF
>TRBV9|TRBJ2-1|.
CASSVVGTGAYNEQFF
>TRBV19|TRBJ2-7|.
CASRDSGGSYEQYF
>TRBV19|TRBJ2-7|.
CASSPTILAGGGDEQYF